Below are 19 T cell receptor beta chains sequenced from a single sample in a study of blood T cell repertoires in COVID-19. Profiling relied on immunoSEQ multiplex PCR, and the TCRdb table lists in-frame clones only, not all of them. The sample shows roughly 180,000 clones, around 83% of them seen only once. Sequences were obtained from peripheral blood. The receptors stem from a woman aged 25 to 39 with active or convalescent COVID-19.

This clone was observed a handful of times. This chain uses TRBV3-1 (or the pseudogene TRBV3-2) with TRBJ2-1; 9 bases are a match to TRBD2. Germline V gene data show CDR1 as LGHDT and CDR2 as YNNKEL (reference sequence). The CDR3 has 18 amino acids. V gave up 3 bases and J gave up 0 bases; unmatched junction bases: 9. In DNA form, the CDR3 reads TGTGCCAGCAGCCACCTCGTAGCGGGGGCCAGCTCCTACAATGAGCAGTTCTTC. It translates to CASSHLVAGASSYNEQFF.

The rearrangement links TRBV7-9 to TRBJ1-6; 7 bases agree with TRBD1. V lost 5 bases to trimming and J lost 8 bases; unmatched junction nucleotides: 9. CDR1 is SEHNR and CDR2 is FQNEAQ in the germline V gene (reference sequence). The CDR3 consists of 15 residues. The DNA for the CDR3 is TGTGCCAGCAGCAAGTCCGGACAGGACGATTCACCCCTCCACTTT. Its protein product is CASSKSGQDDSPLHF.

J is TRBJ1-1 and V is TRBV27; TRBD1 aligns across 7 bases. The ends lost 5 bases at V and 4 bases at J; junction bases unmatched: 22. Germline V gene lookup returns CDR1 MNHEY and CDR2 SMNVEV (reference sequence). This CDR3 spans 19 amino acids. CDR3 in DNA: TGTGCCAGCAGTCGTCGAAACTACAACGACAGGGTCGGGCGCACTGAAGCTTTCTTT. Translated: CASSRRNYNDRVGRTEAFF.

The chain has TRBV19 and TRBJ2-5; D is ambiguous. The germline gives CDR1 LNHDA, CDR2 SQIVND (reference sequence). This CDR3 contains 12 residues. V lost 5 bases and J lost 5, with 9 bases in between. The CDR3 protein is CASSVMGETQYF. The CDR3 DNA follows: TGTGCCAGTAGTGTAATGGGCGAGACCCAGTACTTC. The full variable domain, rest sourced from reference TRBV19 and TRBJ2-5, is DGGITQSPKYLFRKEGQNVTLSCEQNLNHDAMYWYRQDPGQGLRLIYYSQIVNDFQKGDIAEGYSVSREKKESFPLTVTSAQKNPTAFYLCASSVMGETQYFGPGTRLLVL.

This clone was seen only a few times. The CDR3 region has the DNA TGCGCCAGCAGCTTGAAGGGAGAAGGCTCCTTCTCTGGAAACACCATATATTTT. It encodes CASSLKGEGSFSGNTIYF. V and J are TRBV5-1 and TRBJ1-3, with D uncertain. V lost 1 base to trimming and J lost 0 bases, with 17 bases between them. CDR1 is SGHRS, CDR2 YFSETQ, per germline. The CDR3 runs 18 residues.

This chain uses TRBV6-1 with TRBJ2-7; TRBD2 matches 9 bases. The germline CDR1 and CDR2 sequences are MNHNS and SASEGT. CDR3 size: 15 residues. V shed 2 bases and J 6 bases; nucleotides not matched to a gene: 8. The CDR3 region is CASSERGGRAFEQYF. DNA of the CDR3: TGTGCCAGCAGTGAACGAGGCGGGAGGGCCTTCGAGCAGTACTTC.

The chain recombines TRBV11-2 with TRBJ2-2, with 8 nucleotides matching TRBD1. Trimming at V came to 4 bases and at J to 6 bases, leaving 4 bases not matched to a gene. This CDR3 contains 14 residues. Germline-derived CDR1 and CDR2 are SGHAT and FQNNGV. The CDR3 DNA follows: TGTGCCAGCAGCTGGACAGGGATCGCCGGGGAGCTGTTTTTT. Amino acids: CASSWTGIAGELFF.

The count of this clone is one. The chain's CDR3 is CASSISEGNEQYF. The CDR3 coding sequence is TGTGCCAGTAGTATATCTGAGGGAAACGAGCAGTACTTC. V gene TRBV19 combines with J gene TRBJ2-7; TRBD2 might be the D (5 bases). Trimming removed 2 bases at V and 5 bases at J, with 10 bases between. Germline V gene data show CDR1 as LNHDA and CDR2 as SQIVND (reference sequence). This CDR3 has 13 amino acids.

This chain uses TRBV5-4 with TRBJ1-6, with 7 bases matching TRBD1. This CDR3 contains 16 residues. Looked up from germline, CDR1 is SGHNT and CDR2 is YYREEE (reference sequence). V gave up 4 bases and J gave up 7 bases; unmatched junction bases: 11. The CDR3 DNA sequence: TGTGCCAGCAGCCCCTCCGCGACGGGACAGAATTCACCCCTCCACTTT. It is translated as CASSPSATGQNSPLHF.

This chain uses TRBV7-9 with TRBJ1-2, with D possibly matching TRBD1 (6 bases). The CDR3 contains 12 residues. Germline V gene data show CDR1 as SEHNR and CDR2 as FQNEAQ (reference sequence). V was shortened by 2 bases and J by 8 bases, with 9 bases between the two germline ends. The CDR3 coding sequence is TGTGCCAGCAGCTTAACAGGGAGAGGCTACACCTTC. Amino acids: CASSLTGRGYTF.

CDR3 in amino acids: CASSSPGGRIYEQYF. CDR3 coding DNA: TGTGCCAGCAGTTCCCCGGGGGGCCGGATCTACGAGCAGTACTTC. The chain carries TRBV27 and TRBJ2-7; maybe TRBD2 (7 bases). The CDR3 extends over 15 amino acids. Trimming left V 4 bases short and J 3 bases short, with 16 bases between. Looked up from germline, CDR1 is MNHEY and CDR2 is SMNVEV (reference sequence).

This chain joins TRBV6-2 or TRBV6-3 and TRBJ2-7, with D possibly matching TRBD1 (6 bases). The CDR3 contains 17 residues. Germline V gives CDR1 MNHEY, CDR2 SVGEGT. V was cut by 3 bases and J by 0 bases, with 18 bases left in between. The CDR3 here is CASSYSLEGTSSYEQYF. In DNA, the CDR3 is TGTGCCAGCAGTTATTCCCTAGAGGGGACAAGCTCCTACGAGCAGTACTTC.

The CDR3 loop reads CASSLILLGGNSPLHF. In DNA form, the CDR3 reads TGTGCCAGCAGCTTAATACTCCTCGGCGGGAATTCACCCCTCCACTTT. The chain is built from TRBV11-3 and TRBJ1-6; D is ambiguous. The CDR3 extends over 16 amino acids. V was trimmed by 2 bases and J by 7 bases, leaving 15 bases between them. The germline V gene has CDR1 SGHNT and CDR2 YENEEA.

This clone was picked up a small number of times. V is TRBV20-1 and J is TRBJ2-3; 14 bases fit TRBD2. CDR1 and CDR2 (germline): DFQATT, SNEGSKA (reference sequence). The CDR3 spans 16 residues. J was trimmed by 5 bases and V by 3 bases; bases with no gene match: 7. The CDR3 DNA reads as TGCAGTGCTAGTAAGACTAGCGGGAGGGTGGGAGATACGCAGTATTTT. This gives the protein CSASKTSGRVGDTQYF.

J is TRBJ1-6 and V is TRBV6-5, with a possible D match to TRBD1 (5 bases). The CDR3 runs 16 residues. Germline V gene data show CDR1 as MNHEY and CDR2 as SVGAGI. V gave up 0 bases and J gave up 5 bases, with 11 bases separating them. The CDR3 here is CASSYSVQGNNSPLHF. DNA for the CDR3: TGTGCCAGCAGTTACTCGGTCCAGGGAAATAATTCACCCCTCCACTTT.

The chain is built from TRBV5-6 and TRBJ1-4, with D unresolved. The CDR3 runs 14 residues. The V gene lost 0 bases and the J gene lost 8 bases, with 11 bases spanning the gap. Per the germline V gene, CDR1 is SGHDT and CDR2 is YYEEEE. The CDR3 here is CASSLDASGEKLFF. The DNA for the CDR3 is TGTGCCAGCAGCTTGGACGCATCGGGAGAAAAACTGTTTTTT. Using reference TRBV5-6 and TRBJ1-4 for the parts outside the CDR3, the full variable domain is DAGVTQSPTHLIKTRGQQVTLRCSPKSGHDTVSWYQQALGQGPQFIFQYYEEEERQRGNFPDRFSGHQFPNYSSELNVNALLLGDSALYLCASSLDASGEKLFFGSGTQLSVL.

V usage is TRBV30 and J usage is TRBJ1-2; D ambiguous. The CDR3 totals 16 residues. Trimming took 0 bases from V and 2 from J, leaving 16 bases between them. Germline V gene sequence: CDR1 GTSNPN, CDR2 SVGIG (reference sequence). CDR3 bases: TGTGCCTGGAGTGTACCCCGCACGGGGATCAACTATGGCTACACCTTC. Translation: CAWSVPRTGINYGYTF.

The rearrangement joins TRBV5-1 to TRBJ2-5; 10 nucleotides agree with TRBD2. J lost 1 base, V lost 4 bases, and 10 bases had no gene match. This CDR3 comprises 17 residues. Germline V CDR1 and CDR2: SGHRS, YFSETQ. CDR3 DNA: TGCGCCAGCAGCGTCGGTAGCGGGGGGAGCGGCCAAGAGACCCAGTACTTC. It yields the protein CASSVGSGGSGQETQYF.

This chain uses TRBV3-1 (or the pseudogene TRBV3-2) with TRBJ2-5; 7 bases are shared with TRBD1. V lost 0 bases to trimming and J lost 0 bases; unmatched junction nucleotides: 4. Germline lookup yields CDR1 LGHDT and CDR2 YNNKEL (reference sequence). The CDR3 runs to 16 residues. CDR3 in amino acids: CASSQDGTAYQETQYF. CDR3 DNA: TGTGCCAGCAGCCAAGATGGGACAGCTTACCAAGAGACCCAGTACTTC.